These 18 T cell receptor beta chains came from one sample sequenced in a study of T cells after yellow fever vaccination. A single record per CDR3 protein comes from TCRdb applying MiXCR to the 5' RACE reads. The sample lists 78,000 or so distinct CDR3 sequences; around 7.7% were seen once. The material sequenced was CD8+ T cells sorted from PBMCs, taken 10 days after the first yellow fever vaccination. The source is a man aged 18 to 29 who received the YFV17D yellow fever vaccine.

There are many counts of this clonotype. The DNA for the CDR3 is TGTGCCAGCAGCCCGGACAGGGCAGATACGCAGTATTTT. Translating gives CASSPDRADTQYF. The chain employs TRBV3-1 and TRBJ2-3; 8 nucleotides match TRBD1. The V gene's germline CDR1 is LGHDT and CDR2 YNNKEL (reference sequence). V lost 4 bases and J lost 4; bases outside the gene matches: 1. This CDR3 is built from 13 residues.

This clonotype was observed at least ten times. The chain recombines TRBV4-2 with TRBJ2-3; 9 nucleotides match TRBD2. From germline, CDR1 is LGHNA and CDR2 YNFKEQ. The V and J ends lost 0 bases and 2 bases, in that order; junction bases with no gene match: 6. The CDR3 is 17 residues long. The CDR3, as DNA: TGTGCCAGCAGCCAAGATCGTGCGGGGGGGTACACAGATACGCAGTATTTT. Amino acids: CASSQDRAGGYTDTQYF.

The chain uses TRBV6-2 or TRBV6-3 and TRBJ2-1; 14 bases fit TRBD2. CDR1 and CDR2 (germline): MNHEY, SVGEGT. This CDR3 comprises 22 residues. V lost 5 bases to trimming and J lost 4 bases; unmatched junction nucleotides: 22. The CDR3: CASSRLHSGTSGGSQGYNEQFF. CDR3 nucleotides: TGTGCCAGCAGTCGGCTGCATTCCGGGACTAGCGGGGGCAGCCAAGGATACAATGAGCAGTTCTTC.

This clonotype was detected only a few times. V is TRBV7-3 and J is TRBJ2-7; a possible D gene is TRBD2 (5 bases). CDR1 is SGHTA, CDR2 FQGTGA, per germline. The length of the CDR3 is 13 residues. Deletions cut 4 bases from V and 4 bases from J, with 11 bases between. In nucleotides, the CDR3 is TGTGCCAGCAGCTCGAGCCCGGGGTACGAGCAGTACGTC. It encodes CASSSSPGYEQYV.

The chain recombines TRBV5-1 with TRBJ2-7; D is possibly TRBD2 (6 bases). The CDR3 is 15 residues long. Germline V gene sequence: CDR1 SGHRS, CDR2 YFSETQ. Deletions cut 1 base from V and 5 bases from J, with 16 bases between. The CDR3 bases are TGCGCCAGCAGCTTGACCGGGAGTCGATGCAACGAGCAGTACTTC. This codes for CASSLTGSRCNEQYF.

This clonotype was seen a few times. The V call is TRBV5-1, the J call TRBJ1-4, with 7 bases matching TRBD1. J lost 2 bases, V lost 2 bases, and 6 bases had no gene match. This CDR3 is 16 amino acids long. Germline V gene data show CDR1 as SGHRS and CDR2 as YFSETQ. In DNA, the CDR3 is TGCGCCAGCAGCTTCACCCCGGGACAGACTAATGAAAAACTGTTTTTT. Encoded protein: CASSFTPGQTNEKLFF.

Ten or more counts support this clonotype. The chain recombines TRBV9 with TRBJ2-3; 7 nucleotides match TRBD2. Losses at the gene ends were 0 bases for V and 10 bases for J; bases not matched to a gene: 11. The CDR3 contains 15 residues. The germline V gene has CDR1 SGDLS and CDR2 YYNGEE. The CDR3 nucleotides are TGTGCCAGCAGCGTAGAGGCGGGGGACGGTAAAGCGCAGTATTTT. This translates into CASSVEAGDGKAQYF.

This clonotype was recorded at least ten times. The V and J genes are TRBV4-3 and TRBJ1-1, with TRBD1 matching 10 bases. V gave up 3 bases and J gave up 6 bases; unmatched junction bases: 19. Germline V gene lookup returns CDR1 LGHNA and CDR2 YSLEER. CDR3 length equals 19 residues. The chain's CDR3 is CASSHRLYDRDRGRSEAFF. CDR3 in DNA: TGCGCCAGCAGCCACCGACTTTACGACCGGGACAGGGGAAGATCTGAAGCTTTCTTT.

This clonotype was seen at least ten times. The rearrangement uses TRBV7-2 and TRBJ2-7; D call uncertain. This CDR3 is 13 amino acids long. Germline CDR1 and CDR2: SGHTA and FQGNSA. V shed 1 base and J shed 5 bases, with 9 bases lying between them. CDR3 DNA: TGTGCCAGCAGCTTAGGATCGGCCAACGAGCAGTACTTC. This encodes CASSLGSANEQYF.

The rearrangement links TRBV13 to TRBJ1-4, with D perhaps matching TRBD1 (5 bases). Trimming removed 5 bases from V and 8 bases from J, with 15 bases in between. The CDR3 covers 14 residues. Per the germline V gene, CDR1 is PRHDT and CDR2 is FYEKMQ (reference sequence). As DNA, the CDR3 is TGTGCCAGCAGCGGGGACGGGGGGAAGGAAAAACTGTTTTTT. Translation: CASSGDGGKEKLFF.

This chain uses TRBV4-1 with TRBJ1-5; unclear D gene. Germline V CDR1 and CDR2: MGHRA, YSYEKL. The CDR3 spans 12 residues. V was pared by 1 base and J by 5 bases, with 3 bases between. The CDR3 bases are TGCGCCAGCAGCCAAGTGGATCAGCCCCAGCATTTT. Amino acids: CASSQVDQPQHF.

This clonotype came up many times. J is TRBJ2-7 and V is TRBV11-2; 9 nucleotides align to TRBD1. The CDR3 sequence is 15 residues long. J gave up 3 bases and V 5 bases, and 8 bases lay outside the gene matches. The germline V gene has CDR1 SGHAT and CDR2 FQNNGV. This chain's CDR3 is CASSPDMDRGYEQYF. For the CDR3, the DNA is TGTGCCAGCAGCCCAGACATGGACAGGGGCTACGAGCAGTACTTC.

The sample holds many counts of this clonotype. The V call is TRBV12-3 or TRBV12-4, the J call TRBJ2-5; D is possibly TRBD2 (6 bases). V lost 4 bases to trimming and J lost 2 bases, with 11 bases between them. The CDR3 has 14 amino acids. The CDR3 sequence: CASSSAGKQETQYF. The CDR3 DNA reads as TGTGCCAGCAGTTCCGCGGGGAAACAAGAGACCCAGTACTTC.

The chain joins TRBV20-1 to TRBJ1-5, with a tentative D call TRBD1 (6 bases). The CDR3 has 17 residues. The germline gives CDR1 DFQATT, CDR2 SNEGSKA (reference sequence). V lost 1 base to trimming and J lost 5 bases, with 21 bases between them. CDR3 DNA: TGCAGTGCTAGAGCGAAGCGATGGGGGGGGCTGGATCAGCCCCAGCATTTT. Encoded protein: CSARAKRWGGLDQPQHF.

This clonotype was counted at least ten times. The junction departs from the called germline gene at one end, perhaps through a read error. J is TRBJ1-1 and V is TRBV15, with unresolved D. This CDR3 is 14 amino acids long. Germline V CDR1 and CDR2: LNHNV, YYDKDF (reference sequence). CDR3 nucleotide sequence: TGTGCCACCAGCAACGTTGGGGTCCTAAGCGAAGATTTCTTT. Amino acids: CATSNVGVLSEDFF.

Comments on this clonotype: This may arise from a read error, as a much more abundant clone is one base away. The rearrangement links TRBV20-1 to TRBJ1-2, with D maybe TRBD1 (5 bases). Germline CDR1 is DFQATT and CDR2 is SNEGSKA (reference sequence). The CDR3 is 11 residues long. Trimming took off 5 bases at V and 8 bases at J, with 12 bases between the two ends. The CDR3 nucleotides read TGCAGTGCTTTTCCCAGGGACGGCTACACCTTC. Its protein product is CSAFPRDGYTF.

This clonotype was observed at least ten times. V and J are TRBV27 and TRBJ1-1; 8 bases agree with TRBD1. V trimming: 4 bases; J trimming: 3 bases; junction bases outside the gene matches: 7. Looked up from germline, CDR1 is MNHEY and CDR2 is SMNVEV (reference sequence). The CDR3 loop spans 15 amino acids. The CDR3, as DNA: TGTGCCAGCAGTTCGGACAGGGTGCGAGACACTGAAGCTTTCTTT. Translated, it gives CASSSDRVRDTEAFF.

This clonotype was recorded many times. A junction end diverges from the germline sequence, so it may reflect a read error. The chain has TRBV7-2 and TRBJ1-2; no definite D call. From germline, CDR1 is SGHTA and CDR2 FQGNSA. CDR3 length equals 12 residues. CDR3 DNA sequence: TGTGCCAGCAGCCTAGCCGGTTATGGCTACACCTTC. Translation gives CASSLAGYGYTF.